This T cell receptor (beta chain) was identified during a study of CD8+CD57+ T cells in acquired aplastic anemia. This clonotype was seen many times. This CDR3 has 18 residues. Germline values: CDR1 KGHSH, CDR2 LQKENI. V shed 3 bases, J shed 4 bases, and the junction held 16 bases outside the gene matches. It was genomic DNA that served as the template for profiling TCR beta VDJ and CDR3. TCRdb re-analysed the reads in MiXCR, keeping a single row per CDR3 protein. The sample records 60,000 or so distinct CDR3 sequences, less than 65% being singletons. Specimen: sorted CD4+, CD8+, or CD8+CD57+ T cells (not recorded which) from PBMCs. The chain employs TRBV18 and TRBJ1-1; 8 bases are a match to TRBD1. This clonotype was sampled from a human donor in good health, serving as a control. CDR3 in amino acids: CASSPNFASGGISTEAFF. In DNA form, the CDR3 reads TGTGCCAGCTCACCTAACTTCGCGTCAGGGGGCATCAGCACTGAAGCTTTCTTT.